A selection of T cell receptor beta chains follows, all from one sample in a study of shared clonotypes between healthy human individuals. The method was immunoSEQ multiplex PCR; TCRdb's version includes in-frame clones alone and lacks a portion of them. The sample records about 490,000 clones, roughly four fifths being singletons. Sequencing was done on a sample of PBMCs. Every receptor here comes from a woman in her 40s in good health. Some clones in this sample may be carry-over from other donors' samples. Each CDR3 is given with its conserved first and last residue. D genes are given only for firm matches. A row's size may be missing; if present it is once, few, many or a size class.

>NA|13|NA|TRBV18|TRBJ2-2
CASSPPLAGELFF
TGTGCCAGCTCACCCCCACTAGCCGGGGAGCTGTTTTTT
>NA|16|TRBD2|TRBV4-2|TRBJ2-3
CASSQVTSGPTDTQYF
TGTGCCAGCAGCCAAGTCACTAGCGGGCCCACAGATACGCAGTATTTT
>NA|14|NA|TRBV29-1|TRBJ2-1
CSALTSPSYNEQFF
TGCAGCGCCCTGACTAGTCCCTCTTACAATGAGCAGTTCTTC
>NA|16|TRBD2|TRBV4-1|TRBJ2-7
CASSPIPSGARYEQYF
TGCGCCAGCAGCCCAATCCCTAGCGGGGCCCGCTACGAGCAGTACTTC
>once|13|NA|TRBV5-4|TRBJ2-1
CATSFGSYNEQFF
TGTGCCACCTCGTTCGGGTCTTACAATGAGCAGTTCTTC
>few|15|NA|TRBV7-2|TRBJ1-4
CASTLARVENEKLFF
TGTGCCAGCACCTTGGCGCGGGTGGAGAATGAAAAACTGTTTTTT
>NA|14|NA|TRBV30|TRBJ1-4
CAWSGMATNEKLFF
TGTGCCTGGAGCGGGATGGCTACTAATGAAAAACTGTTTTTT
>few|12|NA|TRBV5-1|TRBJ2-7
CASSFSRGEQYF
TGCGCCAGCAGCTTTTCTCGGGGCGAGCAGTACTTC
>NA|16|NA|TRBV10-3|TRBJ1-5
CASTATDGGSNQPQHF
TGTGCCTCAACGGCCACGGATGGGGGGAGCAATCAGCCCCAGCATTTT
>NA|12|NA|TRBV5-1|TRBJ2-7
CASSRDGYEQYF
TGCGCCAGCAGCAGGGACGGATACGAGCAGTACTTC
>NA|17|TRBD1|TRBV19|TRBJ2-2
CASSPTRDRANTGELFF
TGTGCCAGTAGTCCGACCCGGGACAGAGCGAACACCGGGGAGCTGTTTTTT
>NA|11|NA|TRBV11-2|TRBJ2-2
CATNLPGELFF
TGTGCCACCAACTTACCCGGGGAGCTGTTTTTT
>NA|13|NA|TRBV11-2|TRBJ2-7
CASSSKTNYEQYF
TGTGCCAGCAGCTCTAAGACTAACTACGAGCAGTACTTC
>once|13|NA|TRBV4-3|TRBJ2-2
CASSHRNAGELFF
TGCGCCAGCAGCCATCGTAACGCCGGGGAGCTGTTTTTT
>once|16|NA|TRBV18|TRBJ1-5
CASSPGASHSNQPQHF
TGTGCCAGCTCACCGGGGGCGAGCCATAGCAATCAGCCCCAGCATTTT
>once|16|TRBD2|TRBV5-1|TRBJ2-7
CASSSRLAGATYEQYF
TGCGCCAGCAGCTCTCGACTAGCGGGAGCGACCTACGAGCAGTACTTC
>few|15|NA|TRBV14|TRBJ2-2
CASSQRRGSTGELFF
TGTGCCAGCAGCCAACGGCGCGGGTCAACCGGGGAGCTGTTTTTT
>NA|15|NA|TRBV28|TRBJ1-1
CASSPSGLLNTEAFF
TGTGCCAGCAGTCCTTCAGGACTATTGAACACTGAAGCTTTCTTT
>NA|13|NA|TRBV25-1|TRBJ1-1
CASSAGTTYEAFF
TGTGCCAGCAGTGCCGGGACCACCTATGAAGCTTTCTTT
>NA|11|NA|TRBV6-1|TRBJ2-5
CASSEGTTKYF
TGTGCCAGCAGTGAAGGCACTACCAAATACTTC
>few|13|TRBD2|TRBV29-1|TRBJ2-3
CSVVRGGTDTQYF
TGCAGCGTTGTTCGGGGGGGCACAGATACGCAGTATTTT
>NA|15|NA|TRBV28|TRBJ2-7
CASSPNRRPGYEQYF
TGTGCCAGCAGTCCTAACCGTCGACCGGGCTACGAGCAGTACTTC
>many|13|NA|TRBV28|TRBJ1-5
CASSWDSNQPQHF
TGTGCCAGCAGTTGGGATAGCAATCAGCCCCAGCATTTT
>NA|14|NA|TRBV18|TRBJ2-1
CASKRREAYNEQFF
TGTGCCAGCAAGCGACGAGAGGCCTACAATGAGCAGTTCTTC
>NA|18|NA|TRBV15|TRBJ1-3
CATSRDSDRLYSGNTIYF
TGTGCCACCAGCAGAGATTCAGACAGGCTGTATTCGGGAAACACCATATATTTT
>NA|12|TRBD2|TRBV7-6|TRBJ2-1
CASSSSGSEQFF
TGTGCCAGCAGCTCTAGCGGGAGTGAGCAGTTCTTC
>once|12|NA|TRBV6-5|TRBJ2-3
CASSGTPDTQYF
TGTGCCAGCAGTGGGACACCAGATACGCAGTATTTT
>NA|18|NA|TRBV14|TRBJ2-1
CASSQDRRRAQAYNEQFF
TGTGCCAGCAGCCAAGATAGGAGAAGGGCCCAGGCCTACAATGAGCAGTTCTTC
>NA|14|NA|TRBV28|TRBJ2-4
CASRKRWSKNIQYF
TGTGCCAGCAGGAAGAGGTGGAGCAAAAACATTCAGTACTTC
>NA|14|TRBD2|TRBV7-6|TRBJ2-1
CASSLLAGLNEQFF
TGTGCCAGCAGCTTACTAGCGGGATTAAATGAGCAGTTCTTC
>NA|13|TRBD1|TRBV30|TRBJ1-5
CAWRQGSNQPQHF
TGTGCCTGGAGACAGGGGAGCAATCAGCCCCAGCATTTT
>NA|13|NA|TRBV18|TRBJ1-4
CASSPTEGEKLFF
TGTGCCAGCTCACCGACAGAGGGAGAAAAACTGTTTTTT
>NA|14|NA|TRBV6-1|TRBJ1-4
CASSDGGFNEKLFF
TGTGCCAGCAGTGACGGGGGGTTTAATGAAAAACTGTTTTTT
>NA|16|TRBD2|TRBV7-9|TRBJ2-2
CASSARLAGAHGELFF
TGTGCCAGCAGCGCCCGACTAGCGGGAGCGCACGGGGAGCTGTTTTTT
>NA|14|NA|TRBV30|TRBJ1-5
CAWSVPLSNQPQHF
TGTGCCTGGAGTGTACCCCTTTCCAATCAGCCCCAGCATTTT
>NA|16|TRBD2|TRBV6-5|TRBJ2-5
CASSSGLAGGKETQYF
TGTGCCAGCAGTTCGGGACTAGCGGGAGGGAAAGAGACCCAGTACTTC
>NA|14|NA|TRBV28|TRBJ2-5
CASSLRGGKETQYF
TGTGCCAGCAGTTTACGGGGCGGAAAAGAGACCCAGTACTTC
>NA|14|TRBD2|TRBV2|TRBJ2-1
CASKFTSGSNEQFF
TGTGCCAGCAAGTTCACTAGCGGGAGCAATGAGCAGTTCTTC
>NA|14|NA|TRBV10-2|TRBJ1-2
CASSLGRGPQGYTF
TGCGCCAGCTCCCTCGGGCGAGGACCTCAAGGCTACACCTTC